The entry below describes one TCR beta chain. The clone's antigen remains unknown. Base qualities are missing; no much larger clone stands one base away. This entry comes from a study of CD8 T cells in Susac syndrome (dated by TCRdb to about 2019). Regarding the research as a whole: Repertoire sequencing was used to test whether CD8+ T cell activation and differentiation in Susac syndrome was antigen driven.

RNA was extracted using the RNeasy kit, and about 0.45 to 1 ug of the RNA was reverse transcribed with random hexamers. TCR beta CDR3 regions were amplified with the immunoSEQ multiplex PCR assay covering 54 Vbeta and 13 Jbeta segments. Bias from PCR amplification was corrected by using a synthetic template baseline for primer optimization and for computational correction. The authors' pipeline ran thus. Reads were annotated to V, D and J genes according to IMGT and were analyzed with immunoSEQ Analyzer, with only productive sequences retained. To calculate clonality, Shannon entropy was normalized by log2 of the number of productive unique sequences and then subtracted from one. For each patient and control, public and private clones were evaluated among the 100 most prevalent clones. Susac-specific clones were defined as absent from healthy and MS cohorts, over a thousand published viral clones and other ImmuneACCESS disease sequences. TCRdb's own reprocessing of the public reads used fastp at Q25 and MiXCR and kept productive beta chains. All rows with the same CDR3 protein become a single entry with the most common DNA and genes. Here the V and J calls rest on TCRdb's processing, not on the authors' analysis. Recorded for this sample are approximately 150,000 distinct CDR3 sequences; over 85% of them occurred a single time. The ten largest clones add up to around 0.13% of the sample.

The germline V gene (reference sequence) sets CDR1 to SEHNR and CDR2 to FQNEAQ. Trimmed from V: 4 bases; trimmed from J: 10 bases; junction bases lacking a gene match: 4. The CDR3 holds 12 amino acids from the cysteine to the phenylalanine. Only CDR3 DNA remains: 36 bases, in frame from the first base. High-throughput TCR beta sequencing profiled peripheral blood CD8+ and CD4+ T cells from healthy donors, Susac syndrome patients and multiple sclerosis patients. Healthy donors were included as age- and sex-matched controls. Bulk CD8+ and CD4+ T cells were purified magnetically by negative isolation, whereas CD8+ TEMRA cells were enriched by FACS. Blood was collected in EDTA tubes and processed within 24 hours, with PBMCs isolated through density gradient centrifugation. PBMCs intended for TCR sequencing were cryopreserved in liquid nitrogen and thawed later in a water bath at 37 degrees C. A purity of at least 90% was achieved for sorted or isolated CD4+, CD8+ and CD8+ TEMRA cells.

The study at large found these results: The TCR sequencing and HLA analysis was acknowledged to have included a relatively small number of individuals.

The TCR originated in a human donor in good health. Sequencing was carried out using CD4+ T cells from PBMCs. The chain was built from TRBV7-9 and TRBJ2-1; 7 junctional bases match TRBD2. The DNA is TGTGCCAGCAGCTCATACGGGGGGGAGCAGTTCTTC. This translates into CASSSYGGEQFF.